This entry describes one TCR beta chain. The J segment lost 4 bases and the V segment lost 5 bases, leaving 1 base of the junction unmatched. The germline V gene encodes CDR1 GTSNPN and CDR2 SVGIG (reference sequence). The CDR3 is made up of 13 amino acids. PCR amplification relied on 60 Vbeta primers (plus 13 Jbeta primers). TCRdb keeps only in-frame clones here, not all; method: immunoSEQ multiplex PCR. Of 58,000 or so clones in the sample, 75% are singletons; the top ten hold approximately 24%. This record comes from a study of cytomegalovirus exposure and HLA in healthy donors. This clonotype originated in a woman in her forties in good health and CMV-seropositive. The sequencing input was PBMCs. This rearrangement joins TRBV30 to TRBJ1-5; 11 nucleotides match TRBD1. The CDR3 nucleotides read TGTGCCTGGGGACAGGGGGCTAATCAGCCCCAGCATTTT. This translates into CAWGQGANQPQHF.